This T cell receptor (beta chain) was retrieved from a study of CD8 T cells in ankylosing spondylitis. Study findings and constraints: As reported, disease-linked clones showed significant enrichment in matched ankylosing spondylitis synovial fluid. Those disease-linked clones were CD8+; they were also relatively rare in peripheral blood. Some motif variants were previously reported in reactive arthritis synovial fluid and blood. One TCR beta motif, made up of roughly 8 highly homologous variants, appeared characteristic of ankylosing spondylitis blood.

This clonotype was counted many times. The antigen remains unidentified. With 0 bases clipped from V and 2 bases from J, the junction kept 8 bases outside the gene matches. This CDR3 contains 18 residues. The V gene's germline CDR1 is SQVTM and CDR2 ANQGSEA. Making use of molecular barcodes, quantitative 5'-RACE generated TCR beta libraries. TCRdb ran MiXCR on the 5' RACE reads and lists one entry per CDR3 protein. In the table there are about 800,000 distinct CDR3 sequences, 10% to 15% of which are singletons. The sequenced sample consisted of blood, either unsorted or a sorted T cell fraction (not recorded which). The V gene is TRBV29-1, the J gene TRBJ2-3; TRBD2 matches at 13 bases. The TCR originated in a male donor with ankylosing spondylitis. This chain's CDR3 is CSVEDVTSGRTVTDTQYF. The CDR3 DNA reads TGCAGCGTTGAAGACGTGACTAGCGGGAGGACCGTCACAGATACGCAGTATTTT.